A selection of T cell receptor beta chains follows, all from one sample in a study of post-analysis software for immune sequencing data. TCRdb re-derived calls from the PCR reads in MiXCR, one entry per CDR3 protein. The sample yields hundreds of thousands of distinct CDR3 sequences, nearly 45% seen once. Sequences were obtained from blood. All receptors derive from a girl under 18 with multiple sclerosis. CDR3s include the opening cysteine and the closing phenylalanine or tryptophan. A D gene is named only where the DNA matches it firmly. Expanded clones get a size class; other rows say once, few or many, or leave the size out.

>TRBV28|TRBD2|TRBJ2-3|-
CASSSLAGAPDTQYF
TGTGCCAGCAGCTCACTAGCGGGAGCTCCAGATACGCAGTATTTT
>TRBV28|TRBD1|TRBJ2-7|few
CASSSLDRASYEQYF
TGTGCCAGCAGTTCACTCGACAGGGCCTCCTACGAGCAGTACTTC
>TRBV5-1|TRBD1|TRBJ1-1|-
CASTSGTGVTEAFF
TGCGCCAGCACCTCGGGAACAGGGGTTACTGAAGCTTTCTTT
>TRBV20-1|-|TRBJ2-7|few
CSARDPGHNGYEQYF
TGCAGTGCTAGAGATCCGGGACATAATGGCTACGAGCAGTACTTC
>TRBV4-2|-|TRBJ1-4|once
CASTPRTPNEKLFF
TGTGCCAGCACCCCCAGGACCCCTAATGAAAAACTGTTTTTT
>TRBV29-1|-|TRBJ2-7|-
CSVVRGTQGYEQYF
TGCAGCGTCGTCCGGGGAACCCAGGGATACGAGCAGTACTTC
>TRBV5-1|TRBD1|TRBJ1-1|-
CASSLTGGSMNTEAFF
TGCGCCAGCAGCCTCACAGGGGGCAGTATGAACACTGAAGCTTTCTTT
>TRBV20-1|TRBD2|TRBJ2-5|-
CSAILAGVGETQYF
TGCAGTGCGATACTAGCGGGAGTCGGGGAGACCCAGTACTTC
>TRBV3-1|-|TRBJ1-2|-
CASSQAARGVGHGNYGYTF
TGTGCCAGCAGCCAAGCAGCTAGGGGCGTTGGACACGGAAACTATGGCTACACCTTC
>TRBV3-1|-|TRBJ2-1|-
CASSQAGFRGVVANEQFF
TGTGCCAGCAGCCAAGCCGGATTCAGGGGTGTGGTAGCGAATGAGCAGTTCTTC
>TRBV29-1|-|TRBJ2-7|-
CSVAGLNEQYF
TGCAGCGTTGCAGGGCTGAACGAGCAGTACTTC
>TRBV28|TRBD2|TRBJ2-3|-
CASRGTSRRDTQYF
TGTGCCAGCAGGGGGACTAGCCGGCGAGATACGCAGTATTTT
>TRBV29-1|TRBD2|TRBJ2-1|-
CSVLGLAGVSEQFF
TGCAGCGTCCTCGGACTAGCGGGAGTGAGTGAGCAGTTCTTC
>TRBV7-8|TRBD1|TRBJ1-5|-
CASRPGGVEFQPQHF
TGTGCCAGCAGGCCAGGGGGGGTCGAATTTCAGCCCCAGCATTTT
>TRBV7-9|-|TRBJ2-1|-
CASSFTGTSNQGQFF
TGTGCCAGCAGCTTCACGGGGACCAGCAACCAGGGACAGTTCTTC
>TRBV6-5|-|TRBJ2-1|many
CASRSAGDEQFF
TGTGCCAGCAGATCGGCCGGGGATGAGCAGTTCTTC
>TRBV7-2|TRBD2|TRBJ2-1|few
CASSWASGGQFF
TGTGCCAGCAGCTGGGCTAGCGGGGGGCAGTTCTTC
>TRBV10-3|-|TRBJ2-5|-
CAISEFVSQETQYF
TGTGCCATCAGTGAGTTTGTCAGCCAAGAGACCCAGTACTTC
>TRBV29-1|TRBD1|TRBJ2-7|few
CSVEIPGQGYEQYF
TGCAGCGTTGAGATACCGGGACAGGGCTACGAGCAGTACTTC
>TRBV7-2|-|TRBJ2-3|-
CASSTPSVNTDTQYF
TGTGCCAGCAGCACCCCCAGCGTCAACACAGATACGCAGTATTTT
>TRBV7-2|-|TRBJ1-2|-
CASSLPNRANYGYTF
TGTGCCAGCAGCTTACCCAACAGAGCTAACTATGGCTACACCTTC
>TRBV15|-|TRBJ1-6|-
CATSRDLAWEGFGSPLHF
TGTGCCACCAGCAGAGATTTGGCCTGGGAGGGGTTCGGGTCACCCCTCCACTTT
>TRBV5-1|-|TRBJ2-7|few
CASSLETDAYEQYF
TGCGCCAGCAGCCTAGAGACAGATGCCTACGAGCAGTACTTC
>TRBV28|TRBD2|TRBJ2-1|-
CASRGTTYNEQFF
TGTGCCAGCAGGGGGACTACCTACAATGAGCAGTTCTTC
>TRBV12-3/TRBV12-4|-|TRBJ2-1|-
CASNLRGLHGSEQFF
TGTGCCAGCAATCTCCGAGGGCTCCATGGAAGTGAGCAGTTCTTC
>TRBV7-2|-|TRBJ2-7|-
CASSFPADEQYF
TGTGCCAGCAGCTTTCCGGCAGACGAGCAGTACTTC
>TRBV28|TRBD1|TRBJ1-2|-
CASSLAMQGDGYTF
TGTGCCAGCAGTTTAGCCATGCAGGGGGATGGCTACACCTTC
>TRBV20-1|-|TRBJ1-2|-
CSATNQGRNYGYTF
TGCAGTGCTACTAACCAGGGGCGGAACTATGGCTACACCTTC